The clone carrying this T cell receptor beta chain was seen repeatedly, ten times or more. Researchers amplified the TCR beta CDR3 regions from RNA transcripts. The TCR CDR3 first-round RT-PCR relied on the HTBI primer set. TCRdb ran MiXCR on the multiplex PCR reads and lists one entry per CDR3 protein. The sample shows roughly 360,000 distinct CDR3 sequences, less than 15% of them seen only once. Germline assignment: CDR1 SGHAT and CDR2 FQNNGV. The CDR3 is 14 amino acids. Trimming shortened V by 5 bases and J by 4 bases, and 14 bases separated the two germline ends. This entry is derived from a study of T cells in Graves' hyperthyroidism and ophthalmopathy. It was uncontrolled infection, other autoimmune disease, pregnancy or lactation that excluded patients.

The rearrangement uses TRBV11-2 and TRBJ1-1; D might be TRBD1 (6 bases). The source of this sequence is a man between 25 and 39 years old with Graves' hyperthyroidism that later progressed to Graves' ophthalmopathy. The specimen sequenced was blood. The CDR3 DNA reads TGTGCCAGCAGCCGCATAGGGGGTGCCACTGAAGCTTTCTTT. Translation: CASSRIGGATEAFF.